The 20 T cell receptor beta chains below all came from one sample that was sequenced in a study of T cells in Graves' hyperthyroidism and ophthalmopathy. Regions amplified from RNA transcripts were the TCR beta CDR3 regions. The HTBI primer set drove a first-round RT-PCR of the TCR CDR3. TCRdb recomputed calls from the multiplex PCR reads with MiXCR, one row per CDR3 protein. The table lists approximately 400,000 distinct CDR3 sequences, 15% to 18% of them singletons. Sequenced input: blood. The receptors shown here come from a woman aged 18-35 years with Graves' hyperthyroidism.

In this sample, this clonotype turned up many times. The chain uses TRBV6-2 or TRBV6-3 and TRBJ1-1; D ambiguous. Deletions cut 0 bases from V and 2 bases from J, with 7 bases between. CDR3 length: 14 residues. Germline CDR1 reads MNHEY; CDR2 reads SVGEGT. The CDR3 region has the DNA TGTGCCAGCAGTTACTCGGTCCATAACACTGAAGCTTTCTTT. Translated: CASSYSVHNTEAFF.

The table lists this clonotype with many counts. The V and J genes are TRBV12-3 or TRBV12-4 and TRBJ1-4; a weak D match, TRBD1 (6 bases). CDR3 length: 14 residues. Trimming cost V 7 bases and J 3 bases, with 12 bases left between them. The CDR3 DNA reads TGTGCCAGCACTCTGACAGGCCCTAATGAAAAACTGTTTTTT. Its protein product is CASTLTGPNEKLFF.

This clonotype has at least ten counts. The rearrangement links TRBV3-1 to TRBJ1-2, with TRBD1 matching over 7 bases. Germline V gene sequence: CDR1 LGHDT, CDR2 YNNKEL (reference sequence). V trimming: 3 bases; J trimming: 8 bases; junction bases outside the gene matches: 9. The CDR3 is 14 amino acids. CDR3 region: CASSQMTGLKGYTF. For the CDR3, the DNA is TGTGCCAGCAGCCAGATGACAGGGCTGAAGGGCTACACCTTC.

This clonotype has a count of ten or more. The chain joins TRBV18 to TRBJ2-1; 8 bases are shared with TRBD2. The CDR3 consists of 19 residues. J gave up 8 bases and V 1 base, and 19 bases lay outside the gene matches. Per germline, CDR1 KGHSH and CDR2 LQKENI. CDR3 DNA: TGTGCCAGCTCACCACGCGACGGCGGTCGAGCGGGAGTGGCGGATGAGCAGTTCTTC. Translating gives CASSPRDGGRAGVADEQFF.

This clonotype has a count of ten or more. The J gene is TRBJ1-1, the V gene TRBV5-8; 10 bases are shared with TRBD1. Trimming took 4 bases from V and 0 from J; bases not matched to a gene: 6. Germline loops: CDR1 SGHTS, CDR2 YDEGEE. The CDR3 is 16 residues long. The CDR3 region has the DNA TGTGCCAGCAGCCCCCGGACAGGGGGAGTGAACACTGAAGCTTTCTTT. It encodes CASSPRTGGVNTEAFF.

The chain couples TRBV15 to TRBJ2-2; 10 bases line up with TRBD1. Germline lookup yields CDR1 LNHNV and CDR2 YYDKDF (reference sequence). There are 17 residues in the CDR3. The V gene end was trimmed by 0 bases and the J gene end by 7 bases; junction bases not matched to a gene: 8. The CDR3 nucleotides read TGTGCCACCAGCAGAGATCGGGGGACAGGGGCCCTCGGGGAGCTGTTTTTT. Protein: CATSRDRGTGALGELFF.

This clonotype was counted many times. The chain links TRBV6-1 to TRBJ2-7; 10 bases fit TRBD1. The length of the CDR3 is 14 residues. V was clipped by 5 bases and J by 6 bases; unmatched bases: 7. Germline CDR1 MNHNS, CDR2 SASEGT. CDR3 in amino acids: CASSPWDRGREQYF. The CDR3 DNA follows: TGTGCCAGCAGTCCCTGGGACAGGGGCCGCGAGCAGTACTTC.

This clonotype was recorded at least ten times. The J gene is TRBJ2-1, the V gene TRBV7-6; 7 nucleotides line up with TRBD2. From germline, CDR1 is SGHVS and CDR2 FNYEAQ. V shed 5 bases, J shed 4 bases, and the junction held 11 bases outside the gene matches. This CDR3 comprises 16 residues. The CDR3 DNA reads TGTGCCAGCAGCCTAATGGCGGGAGCTCTATACAATGAGCAGTTCTTC. It is translated as CASSLMAGALYNEQFF.

V gene TRBV6-2 or TRBV6-3 combines with J gene TRBJ2-1; D might be TRBD1 or TRBD2, each matching 5 bases. V lost 5 bases to trimming and J lost 2 bases, with 16 bases between them. In germline, CDR1 is MNHEY, CDR2 SVGEGT. The CDR3 contains 16 residues. In nucleotides, the CDR3 is TGTGCCAGCAGTCCCGACAGTGGGAGCGCCTACAATGAGCAGTTCTTC. Amino acid sequence: CASSPDSGSAYNEQFF.

This clonotype has at least ten counts. This chain uses TRBV6-2 or TRBV6-3 with TRBJ1-1, with 7 bases identical to TRBD1. Germline V gene sequence: CDR1 MNHEY, CDR2 SVGEGT. The CDR3 is made up of 15 amino acids. V lost 2 bases, J lost 4 bases, and 7 bases stayed unmatched. DNA of the CDR3: TGTGCCAGCAGTTACGGGGTAGCAGGGGGCACTGAAGCTTTCTTT. As protein: CASSYGVAGGTEAFF.

This clonotype was detected ten times or more. The V and J genes are TRBV6-1 and TRBJ2-2, with D possibly matching TRBD1 (6 bases). The V gene lost 5 bases and the J gene lost 5 bases, with 15 bases spanning the gap. Germline lookup yields CDR1 MNHNS and CDR2 SASEGT. The CDR3 length is 15 residues. The CDR3 loop is CASSYEGVGTGELFF. CDR3 in DNA: TGTGCCAGCAGTTACGAGGGGGTAGGGACCGGGGAGCTGTTTTTT.

Concerning this clonotype itself: One end of the junction does not line up with germline, which may come from a read error. CDR3 sequence: CAISGGTGAPANYGYAF. CDR3 DNA: TGTGCCATCAGTGGGGGGACAGGGGCCCCTGCTAACTATGGCTACGCCTTC. The chain carries TRBV10-3 and TRBJ1-2, with 10 bases matching TRBD1. The CDR3 has 17 residues. In germline, CDR1 is ENHRY, CDR2 SYGVKD.

This clonotype was counted between two and nine times. The chain joins TRBV6-5 to TRBJ2-1; 9 bases fit TRBD2. The CDR3 is made up of 15 amino acids. CDR1 and CDR2 (germline): MNHEY, SVGAGI. Trimming cost V 2 bases and J 8 bases; bases outside gene matches: 7. In DNA, the CDR3 is TGTGCCAGCAGTTACGGGGTTAGCGGGAGAGATGAGCAGTTCTTC. The encoded protein is CASSYGVSGRDEQFF.

This clonotype has ten or more counts. The chain couples TRBV28 to TRBJ1-2; 7 nucleotides line up with TRBD1. CDR1 is MDHEN and CDR2 is SYDVKM in the germline V gene. Trimming removed 5 bases from V and 8 bases from J; junction bases left unmatched: 8. The CDR3 runs 13 residues. In DNA form, the CDR3 reads TGTGCCAGCAGTACAACGGACAGGCGAGGCTACACCTTC. It is translated as CASSTTDRRGYTF.

This chain links TRBV7-3 with TRBJ1-1, with 9 bases matching TRBD1. V lost 4 bases to trimming and J lost 4 bases; unmatched junction nucleotides: 10. Germline CDR1 and CDR2: SGHTA and FQGTGA. CDR3 length: 16 amino acids. The CDR3 sequence: CASSSGAGTGRTEAFF. In DNA, the CDR3 is TGTGCCAGCAGCTCCGGGGCCGGGACAGGGCGCACTGAAGCTTTCTTT.

The chain is built from TRBV4-2 and TRBJ2-7; D is ambiguous. Deletions cut 4 bases from V and 4 bases from J, with 14 bases between. CDR1 and CDR2 (germline): LGHNA, YNFKEQ. The CDR3 loop spans 14 amino acids. CDR3 sequence: CASSPRVGQYEQYF. DNA of the CDR3: TGTGCCAGCAGCCCCCGGGTGGGCCAGTACGAGCAGTACTTC.

This clonotype was observed at least ten times. The genes are TRBV7-2 and TRBJ1-1; a possible D gene is TRBD1 (5 bases). V dropped 3 bases and J dropped 8 bases, with 16 bases sitting between them. From germline, CDR1 is SGHTA and CDR2 FQGNSA. The CDR3 covers 14 residues. The CDR3 protein is CASSLVSLRTEAFF. CDR3 nucleotides: TGTGCCAGCAGCTTGGTGAGTTTGAGGACAGAAGCTTTCTTT.

This clonotype occurred many times. The chain combines TRBV11-2 with TRBJ2-5; 8 bases are a match to TRBD1. CDR3 length equals 17 residues. J gave up 0 bases and V 6 bases, and 12 bases lay outside the gene matches. Germline loops: CDR1 SGHAT, CDR2 FQNNGV. The CDR3 coding sequence is TGTGCCAGCAGGCGTCCTTACAGGGGGGAAAACCAAGAGACCCAGTACTTC. Translating it yields CASRRPYRGENQETQYF.

V and J are TRBV19 and TRBJ1-1; no firm D call. Trimming cost V 1 base and J 7 bases, with 7 bases left between them. There are 12 residues in the CDR3. From germline, CDR1 is LNHDA and CDR2 SQIVND (reference sequence). CDR3 DNA: TGTGCCAGTAGTATAGTGAAGGGTGAAGCTTTCTTT. Protein product: CASSIVKGEAFF. Complete variable domain (other parts from reference TRBV19 and TRBJ1-1): DGGITQSPKYLFRKEGQNVTLSCEQNLNHDAMYWYRQDPGQGLRLIYYSQIVNDFQKGDIAEGYSVSREKKESFPLTVTSAQKNPTAFYLCASSIVKGEAFFGQGTRLTVV.

The chain joins TRBV6-4 to TRBJ1-4; D is unresolved. Germline values: CDR1 MRHNA, CDR2 SNTAGT. The V gene lost 9 bases and the J gene lost 8 bases, with 7 bases spanning the gap. This CDR3 has 10 amino acids. CDR3 in DNA: TGTGCCAGGAACCCGGAAAAACTGTTTTTT. Translated: CARNPEKLFF.